This T cell receptor beta chain comes out of a study of blood T cell repertoires in COVID-19. At the level of the study: PBMCs, B-cell-depleted T cells, or T cells were the source of the cDNA or gDNA that made up the material.

TCRdb's copy holds only in-frame clones and misses some; the assay was immunoSEQ multiplex PCR. The sample yields 30,000 to 40,000 clones, about 90% seen once. Sequencing was done on a sample of peripheral blood. This TCR derives from a woman aged 30 to 39 in a cohort sampled during active COVID-19.

For the CDR3, the DNA is TGTGCCAGCAGCGTAGTAGCAGATAGTAAAAACATTCAGTACTTC. Protein product: CASSVVADSKNIQYF. The chain is built from TRBV9 and TRBJ2-4; unclear D gene. Germline CDR1 reads SGDLS; CDR2 reads YYNGEE. There are 15 residues in the CDR3. V lost 0 bases and J lost 4, with 11 bases in between.